The 18 T cell receptor beta chains presented below share a single source sample, sequenced in a study of blood T cell repertoires in COVID-19. Some clones are missing from TCRdb's copy, which holds only in-frame ones; the method was immunoSEQ multiplex PCR. Of 200,000 to 250,000 clones listed, roughly 85% are singletons. The sequenced sample was peripheral blood. Receptor source: a woman aged 18-29 years with acute or convalescent COVID-19.

V usage is TRBV18 and J usage is TRBJ1-2, with TRBD1 matching over 9 bases. Germline lookup yields CDR1 KGHSH and CDR2 LQKENI. The CDR3 is 15 residues long. Trimming removed 3 bases from V and 8 bases from J; junction bases left unmatched: 10. The CDR3 sequence is CASSPTGQGAIGYTF. The CDR3 DNA sequence: TGTGCCAGCTCACCGACGGGACAGGGAGCCATCGGCTACACCTTC.

This chain uses TRBV4-1 with TRBJ2-3; D is unresolved. Deletions cut 0 bases from V and 2 bases from J, with 9 bases between. Germline lookup yields CDR1 MGHRA and CDR2 YSYEKL. The CDR3 sequence is 15 residues long. CDR3 protein: CASSQEPSDTDTQYF. CDR3 nucleotide sequence: TGCGCCAGCAGCCAAGAGCCCAGCGACACAGATACGCAGTATTTT.

V usage is TRBV6-2 or TRBV6-3 and J usage is TRBJ2-5; D gene ambiguous. Germline lookup yields CDR1 MNHEY and CDR2 SVGEGT. The V end was cut by 2 bases, the J end by 4 bases, with 8 bases between. The CDR3 totals 13 residues. CDR3 nucleotides: TGTGCCAGCAGTTACCTCCACGGAGAGACCCAGTACTTC. Its translation is CASSYLHGETQYF.

The genes are TRBV19 and TRBJ1-5; no reliable D call. V lost 3 bases, J lost 1 base, and 10 bases lay in between. The germline gives CDR1 LNHDA, CDR2 SQIVND (reference sequence). The CDR3 totals 15 residues. The DNA for the CDR3 is TGTGCCAGTAGTATGGGCCGATTAAGCAATCAGCCCCAGCATTTT. Its protein product is CASSMGRLSNQPQHF. Full variable domain (rest looked up from reference TRBV19 and TRBJ1-5): DGGITQSPKYLFRKEGQNVTLSCEQNLNHDAMYWYRQDPGQGLRLIYYSQIVNDFQKGDIAEGYSVSREKKESFPLTVTSAQKNPTAFYLCASSMGRLSNQPQHFGDGTRLSIL.

The CDR3 protein is CASSLDEGTEAFF. CDR3 in DNA: TGTGCCAGCAGCTTGGATGAGGGCACTGAAGCTTTCTTT. V and J are TRBV5-6 and TRBJ1-1, with unresolved D. Germline assignment: CDR1 SGHDT and CDR2 YYEEEE. CDR3 length equals 13 residues. Between the trimmed V and J ends, which lost 0 bases and 4 bases, there was a span of 7 bases.

V is TRBV11-2 and J is TRBJ2-3, with 7 bases fitting TRBD1. The CDR3 totals 14 residues. CDR1 is SGHAT, CDR2 FQNNGV, per germline. Losses at the gene ends were 6 bases for V and 4 bases for J; bases not matched to a gene: 7. The CDR3 protein is CASSRGRLADTQYF. The CDR3 coding sequence is TGTGCCAGCAGTAGGGGGCGGTTAGCAGATACGCAGTATTTT.

V and J are TRBV3-1 (or the pseudogene TRBV3-2) and TRBJ2-2; 9 nucleotides align to TRBD2. From germline, CDR1 is LGHDT and CDR2 YNNKEL (reference sequence). The CDR3 runs 18 residues. J was trimmed by 7 bases and V by 1 base; bases with no gene match: 13. CDR3 sequence (DNA): TGTGCCAGCAGCCAAGGGGCCCTCGGGCGGGAGGGCGACGGGGAGCTGTTTTTT. Translating gives CASSQGALGREGDGELFF.

The chain couples TRBV6-6 to TRBJ2-1, with TRBD1 identical over 7 bases. CDR1 and CDR2 (germline): MNHNY, SVGAGI (reference sequence). With 7 bases clipped from V and 5 bases from J, the junction kept 8 bases outside the gene matches. This CDR3 is 14 amino acids long. The CDR3 coding sequence is TGTGCCAGCACCCCCGGGACAGCCGACAATGAGCAGTTCTTC. Its translation: CASTPGTADNEQFF.

V usage is TRBV29-1 and J usage is TRBJ1-2; tentatively, D is TRBD1 (5 bases). Trimming cost V 5 bases and J 2 bases, with 9 bases left between them. The germline gives CDR1 SQVTM, CDR2 ANQGSEA. The CDR3 loop spans 12 amino acids. The CDR3 loop is CSVLDRNYGYTF. The CDR3 bases are TGCAGCGTTCTCGACAGAAACTATGGCTACACCTTC.

The CDR3 DNA reads TGCGCCAGCAGCCAAGGGTGGCTAGCAGACTACAATGAGCAGTTCTTC. Translation: CASSQGWLADYNEQFF. V gene TRBV4-1 combines with J gene TRBJ2-1, with D maybe TRBD2 (5 bases). This CDR3 contains 16 residues. The V gene lost 1 base and the J gene lost 3 bases, with 13 bases spanning the gap. Germline assignment: CDR1 MGHRA and CDR2 YSYEKL.

This sequence joins TRBV5-1 and TRBJ2-3, with 11 nucleotides matching TRBD2. Germline-derived CDR1 and CDR2 are SGHRS and YFSETQ. J gave up 6 bases and V 3 bases, and 3 bases lay outside the gene matches. This CDR3 is 14 amino acids long. The CDR3 loop is CASSYSGREDTQYF. CDR3 bases: TGCGCCAGCAGCTATAGCGGGAGGGAGGATACGCAGTATTTT.

This chain links TRBV9 with TRBJ1-4, with 8 nucleotides matching TRBD1. V was pared by 2 bases and J by 5 bases, with 8 bases of the junction left unmatched. CDR3 length: 16 amino acids. Germline lookup yields CDR1 SGDLS and CDR2 YYNGEE. CDR3 bases: TGTGCCAGCAGCGTCGGAACAGGGGGGGAGAATGAAAAACTGTTTTTT. This gives the protein CASSVGTGGENEKLFF.

V is TRBV18 and J is TRBJ2-3; the match to TRBD2 covers 10 bases. CDR3 length: 16 amino acids. J gave up 1 base and V 3 bases, and 4 bases lay outside the gene matches. Per the germline V gene, CDR1 is KGHSH and CDR2 is LQKENI. The CDR3: CASSPQAGGGTDTQYF. In nucleotides, the CDR3 is TGTGCCAGCTCACCGCAAGCGGGAGGGGGCACAGATACGCAGTATTTT. Full variable domain (rest looked up from reference TRBV18 and TRBJ2-3): NAGVMQNPRHLVRRRGQEARLRCSPMKGHSHVYWYRQLPEEGLKFMVYLQKENIIDESGMPKERFSAEFPKEGPSILRIQQVVRGDSAAYFCASSPQAGGGTDTQYFGPGTRLTVL.

The chain carries TRBV27 and TRBJ2-7, with 9 positions matching TRBD1. V shed 3 bases, J shed 5 bases, and the junction held 5 bases outside the gene matches. The CDR3 is 14 amino acids. The V gene's germline CDR1 is MNHEY and CDR2 SMNVEV (reference sequence). The CDR3 DNA is TGTGCCAGCAGTTTTCGGGACAGGGCCCACGAGCAGTACTTC. Encoded protein: CASSFRDRAHEQYF.

The V gene is TRBV4-3, the J gene TRBJ1-1; D not resolved. The CDR3 spans 15 residues. Trimming took off 4 bases at V and 4 bases at J, with 16 bases between the two ends. From germline, CDR1 is LGHNA and CDR2 YSLEER. This CDR3 reads CASSRQGSMSTEAFF. The CDR3 region has the DNA TGCGCCAGCAGCCGGCAAGGGAGTATGTCCACTGAAGCTTTCTTT.

This clone was seen repeatedly, ten times or more. Other DNA sequences in this sample translate to the same CDR3. This chain joins TRBV11-2 and TRBJ2-5; D is unclear. Trimming cost V 1 base and J 2 bases, with 11 bases left between them. This CDR3 has 15 amino acids. Germline lookup yields CDR1 SGHAT and CDR2 FQNNGV. The CDR3 DNA reads as TGTGCCAGCAGCTTAGTTTTCTCCGGGCAAGAGACCCAGTACTTC. The encoded protein is CASSLVFSGQETQYF.

The DNA of the CDR3 is TGTGCCAGAGAGCCGCGGGACAGTTTATACAATGAGCAGTTCTTC. It codes for CAREPRDSLYNEQFF. This chain links TRBV19 with TRBJ2-1; D may be TRBD1 (7 bases). The germline V and J ends were trimmed by 9 bases and 4 bases, with 19 bases remaining between them. Germline V lookup: CDR1 LNHDA, CDR2 SQIVND (reference sequence). CDR3 length: 15 amino acids.

This rearrangement joins TRBV24-1 to TRBJ1-1; 7 bases are a match to TRBD1. Looked up from germline, CDR1 is KGHDR and CDR2 is SFDVKD. Losses at the gene ends were 4 bases for V and 4 bases for J; bases not matched to a gene: 5. The CDR3 runs 14 residues. The CDR3 DNA sequence: TGTGCCACCAGTGACGGTTGGGACAGCACTGAAGCTTTCTTT. This translates into CATSDGWDSTEAFF.